This T cell receptor (beta chain) was sequenced during a study of T cell changes during pregnancy in multiple sclerosis. V was pared by 2 bases and J by 2 bases, with 5 bases of the junction left unmatched. The germline V gene encodes CDR1 SGDLS and CDR2 YYNGEE. This CDR3 is 16 amino acids long. TCRdb keeps only in-frame clones here, not all; method: immunoSEQ multiplex PCR. The table includes tens of thousands of clones, about 90% detected once. The receptor comes from a female donor in good health, enrolled as a control in a pregnancy study. The material sequenced was peripheral blood, taken in the first trimester of pregnancy. This rearrangement joins TRBV9 to TRBJ2-2, with 8 bases that match TRBD1. CDR3 in DNA: TGTGCCAGCAGCGTGCACAGGGGGACTAACACCGGGGAGCTGTTTTTT. Its translation: CASSVHRGTNTGELFF.